The clone carrying this TCR beta chain was counted only a few times. Its antigen is undetermined. This record comes from a study of T-cell memory formation after mild COVID-19. Study-wide results and limits: Detection of some responders pre-infection suggested pre-existing cross-reactive memory T cells participated.

Each CDR3 protein is one row after TCRdb ran MiXCR on the 5' RACE reads. The sample has 500,000 to 600,000 distinct CDR3 sequences, more than 15% seen once. The source material was PBMCs or a T cell subset sorted from them (not recorded which). This sequence was found in an adult woman who had mild COVID-19 (a few samples of this study predate the infection). Cell type and time point are not known.

The CDR3 DNA follows: TGTGCCAGCAGTTACCGGCCAGGCGATACGCAGTATTTT. Its translation is CASSYRPGDTQYF. The chain uses TRBV6-6 and TRBJ2-3; D uncertain. The CDR3 has 13 amino acids. CDR1 and CDR2 from the germline V gene are MNHNY and SVGAGI (reference sequence). The V end was cut by 2 bases, the J end by 6 bases, with 9 bases between.